Listed here are 25 T cell receptor beta chains from one sample, sequenced in a study of beta chain features in type 1 diabetes. Every isolated RNA sample was fully reverse transcribed, so sequencing captured expressed TCRB transcripts. Assay used: immunoSEQ multiplex PCR; TCRdb lists only in-frame clones, some missing. The sample has roughly 150,000 clones; less than 9.5% are singletons. The specimen sequenced was central memory CD4+ T cells from blood. The receptors were sampled from a woman aged 18-35 years in good health.

Only a few counts were recorded for this clone. This probably arose from a read error, given a far larger clone one base away. The DNA for the CDR3 is TGTGCCAGCAGCTTATCTCCGGGACACGATAACTATGGCTACACCTTC. This gives the protein CASSLSPGHDNYGYTF. The genes are TRBV5-6 and TRBJ1-2; D is possibly TRBD1 (6 bases). Germline V gene data show CDR1 as SGHDT and CDR2 as YYEEEE. V lost 2 bases and J lost 1, with 15 bases in between. The CDR3 length is 16 residues.

This chain connects TRBV7-6 to TRBJ2-5; 7 bases match TRBD1. Germline V lookup: CDR1 SGHVS, CDR2 FNYEAQ. Unmatched junction bases numbered 7, after V lost 1 base and J lost 2 bases. The CDR3 is 16 residues long. The CDR3 loop reads CASSLVVTGSQETQYF. As DNA, the CDR3 is TGTGCCAGCAGCTTAGTAGTGACAGGGAGTCAAGAGACCCAGTACTTC.

A word on this clone: This may stem from a read error, because a much larger clone lies one nucleotide away. This specimen includes other DNA sequences encoding the same CDR3. The chain is built from TRBV7-2 and TRBJ2-3, with D uncertain. V dropped 5 bases and J dropped 2 bases, with 2 bases sitting between them. CDR3 length: 11 residues. CDR1 and CDR2 from the germline V gene are SGHTA and FQGNSA. In DNA, the CDR3 is TGTGCCAGCAGCCACACAGATACGCAGTATTTT. This encodes CASSHTDTQYF.

This chain links TRBV6-5 with TRBJ2-3; 7 nucleotides match TRBD1. The J segment lost 11 bases and the V segment lost 6 bases, leaving 5 bases of the junction unmatched. The CDR3 loop spans 11 amino acids. Per germline, CDR1 MNHEY and CDR2 SVGAGI. The CDR3 region has the DNA TGTGCCAGCAGCCGGACAGGAGAGCAGTATTTT. This encodes CASSRTGEQYF.

This clone was seen more than once but under ten times. The chain combines TRBV14 with TRBJ2-3; D might be TRBD2 (5 bases). V dropped 4 bases and J dropped 0 bases, with 14 bases sitting between them. Per germline, CDR1 SGHDN and CDR2 FVKESK. CDR3 size: 16 residues. CDR3: CASSRGARTSTDTQYF. The DNA of the CDR3 is TGTGCCAGCAGCCGTGGTGCTAGGACTAGCACAGATACGCAGTATTTT.

This clone was observed a handful of times. This chain uses TRBV18 with TRBJ1-5; 7 bases line up with TRBD1. CDR1 KGHSH and CDR2 LQKENI come from the germline V gene. CDR3 length equals 13 residues. The V gene end was trimmed by 6 bases and the J gene end by 5 bases; junction bases not matched to a gene: 4. CDR3 in DNA: TGTGCCAGCTCGCTGACAGGGTATCAGCCCCAGCATTTT. It codes for CASSLTGYQPQHF.

The rearrangement uses TRBV10-1 and TRBJ2-5; D is uncertain. Germline assignment: CDR1 WNHNN and CDR2 SYGVQD (reference sequence). The CDR3 sequence is 13 residues long. Trimming left V 5 bases short and J 1 base short, with 8 bases between. Written as DNA, the CDR3 is TGCGCCAGCAGTAACGCGGCCCAAGAGACCCAGTACTTC. Translated, it gives CASSNAAQETQYF.

This clone came up a few times. The CDR3 spells CASSQQQGHTDTQYF. The DNA for the CDR3 is TGCGCCAGCAGCCAGCAACAGGGGCACACAGATACGCAGTATTTT. The genes are TRBV4-1 and TRBJ2-3; 7 bases map to TRBD1. Germline lookup yields CDR1 MGHRA and CDR2 YSYEKL. CDR3 size: 15 residues. Trimming took 3 bases from V and 2 from J; bases not matched to a gene: 5.

The chain recombines TRBV6-5 with TRBJ1-2; D may be TRBD1 (5 bases). Trimming pared 3 bases from V and 4 bases from J, leaving 15 bases between. Germline assignment: CDR1 MNHEY and CDR2 SVGAGI. This CDR3 spans 15 amino acids. CDR3 nucleotide sequence: TGTGCCAGCAGTTATGGAGGGAGGGGATTCTATGGCTACACCTTC. Its protein product is CASSYGGRGFYGYTF.

This clone was found a few times. CDR3 in amino acids: CASTTSGGEWNEQFF. DNA for the CDR3: TGTGCCAGCACCACGTCGGGGGGTGAATGGAATGAGCAGTTCTTC. V gene TRBV11-2 combines with J gene TRBJ2-1; the match to TRBD2 covers 7 bases. Germline V lookup: CDR1 SGHAT, CDR2 FQNNGV. This CDR3 has 15 residues. Trimming cost V 7 bases and J 7 bases; bases outside gene matches: 13.

The sample holds a few counts of this clone. V is TRBV30 and J is TRBJ1-2; no clear D gene. The V gene's germline CDR1 is GTSNPN and CDR2 SVGIG (reference sequence). V was cut by 0 bases and J by 7 bases, with 15 bases left in between. The CDR3 contains 14 residues. CDR3 residues: CAWSVGLRNAGYTF. DNA of the CDR3: TGTGCCTGGAGTGTAGGATTGAGGAACGCTGGCTACACCTTC.

This rearrangement joins TRBV11-1 to TRBJ2-6; 8 positions agree with TRBD1. The CDR3 is 16 amino acids. The V and J ends lost 5 bases and 4 bases, in that order; junction bases with no gene match: 7. Germline V gives CDR1 SGHAT, CDR2 FQDESV (reference sequence). The CDR3 spells CASSPQGAQGANVLTF. As DNA, the CDR3 is TGTGCCAGCAGCCCCCAGGGGGCGCAGGGGGCCAACGTCCTGACTTTC.

The DNA of the CDR3 is TGTGCCAGCAGCTTACTAGCGGGGGAGAATACGCAGTATTTT. The encoded protein is CASSLLAGENTQYF. This chain joins TRBV11-2 and TRBJ2-3; 10 bases align to TRBD2. The CDR3 contains 14 residues. Germline values: CDR1 SGHAT, CDR2 FQNNGV. J lost 7 bases, V lost 2 bases, and 3 bases had no gene match.

The chain carries TRBV5-1 and TRBJ2-5; 7 nucleotides agree with TRBD1. The CDR3 has 13 amino acids. J was trimmed by 4 bases and V by 4 bases; bases with no gene match: 4. Per the germline V gene, CDR1 is SGHRS and CDR2 is YFSETQ. The CDR3 is CASSPRTGETQYF. CDR3 coding DNA: TGCGCCAGCAGCCCCCGGACAGGAGAGACCCAGTACTTC.

This chain connects TRBV6-6 to TRBJ2-1, with 7 bases fitting TRBD2. J was trimmed by 3 bases and V by 6 bases; bases with no gene match: 8. CDR1 and CDR2 from the germline V gene are MNHNY and SVGAGI (reference sequence). The CDR3 loop spans 15 amino acids. CDR3 nucleotide sequence: TGTGCCAGCAGGGCGGCTAGCGGAATCTACAATGAGCAGTTCTTC. This gives the protein CASRAASGIYNEQFF.

The V call is TRBV7-3, the J call TRBJ2-3; 7 bases map to TRBD1. The CDR3 totals 14 residues. Per the germline V gene, CDR1 is SGHTA and CDR2 is FQGTGA. The J segment lost 1 base and the V segment lost 5 bases, leaving 3 bases of the junction unmatched. CDR3: CASSLGQGTDTQYF. CDR3 in DNA: TGTGCCAGCAGCCTCGGACAGGGCACAGATACGCAGTATTTT.

The rearrangement links TRBV19 to TRBJ1-3, with 7 bases aligning to TRBD1. V lost 3 bases and J lost 4; bases outside the gene matches: 6. The CDR3 is 15 residues long. The germline V gene encodes CDR1 LNHDA and CDR2 SQIVND (reference sequence). The CDR3 sequence is CASSIGQALGNTIYF. Here the CDR3 DNA reads TGTGCCAGTAGTATTGGACAGGCCCTCGGAAACACCATATATTTT. Together with reference TRBV19 and TRBJ1-3, the CDR3 gives the full variable domain: DGGITQSPKYLFRKEGQNVTLSCEQNLNHDAMYWYRQDPGQGLRLIYYSQIVNDFQKGDIAEGYSVSREKKESFPLTVTSAQKNPTAFYLCASSIGQALGNTIYFGEGSWLTVV.

The V and J genes are TRBV27 and TRBJ2-5; a weak D match, TRBD1 (5 bases). This CDR3 is 14 amino acids long. From germline, CDR1 is MNHEY and CDR2 SMNVEV (reference sequence). Trimming stripped 4 bases from V and 1 base from J, with 10 bases between. The CDR3 nucleotides are TGTGCCAGCAGTTCCTGGGGCCCCCAAGAGACCCAGTACTTC. Amino acids: CASSSWGPQETQYF.

The rearrangement links TRBV30 to TRBJ1-1; the match to TRBD1 covers 9 bases. The germline CDR1 and CDR2 sequences are GTSNPN and SVGIG (reference sequence). V lost 8 bases to trimming and J lost 7 bases; unmatched junction nucleotides: 11. CDR3 size: 13 residues. CDR3 in amino acids: CAPLQGASGEAFF. In DNA, the CDR3 is TGTGCCCCCCTACAGGGGGCGAGCGGTGAAGCTTTCTTT.

This clone was observed a few times. The chain links TRBV7-2 to TRBJ2-1, with TRBD2 matching 14 bases. This CDR3 region has 15 residues. V gave up 5 bases and J gave up 7 bases; unmatched junction bases: 4. The germline CDR1 and CDR2 sequences are SGHTA and FQGNSA. Here the CDR3 reads CASSRLAGGRNEQFF. CDR3 DNA sequence: TGTGCCAGCAGCCGACTAGCGGGGGGGCGAAATGAGCAGTTCTTC.

This clone was seen a handful of times. The genes are TRBV2 and TRBJ1-1; perhaps TRBD1 as D (6 bases). CDR1 is SNHLY and CDR2 is FYNNEI in the germline V gene. This CDR3 comprises 14 residues. The V gene lost 3 bases and the J gene lost 5 bases, with 13 bases spanning the gap. In nucleotides, the CDR3 is TGTGCCAGCAGTGAGGGAGGGGGGAGGACTGAAGCTTTCTTT. Protein product: CASSEGGGRTEAFF.

This clone came up a few times. This sequence joins TRBV30 and TRBJ2-3; TRBD1 matches 8 bases. There are 15 residues in the CDR3. With 3 bases clipped from V and 1 base from J, the junction kept 6 bases outside the gene matches. From germline, CDR1 is GTSNPN and CDR2 SVGIG (reference sequence). CDR3 in amino acids: CAWSQPGQGTDTQYF. DNA for the CDR3: TGTGCCTGGAGCCAGCCGGGACAGGGCACAGATACGCAGTATTTT.

This clone showed up just a few times. The chain is built from TRBV11-2 and TRBJ2-1; D unresolved. Germline CDR1 SGHAT, CDR2 FQNNGV. Deletions cut 2 bases from V and 3 bases from J, with 5 bases between. This CDR3 is built from 13 residues. This CDR3 reads CASSLISYNEQFF. The CDR3 bases are TGTGCCAGCAGCTTAATCAGCTACAATGAGCAGTTCTTC.

This chain links TRBV6-6 with TRBJ1-1; D possibly corresponds to TRBD1 (6 bases). This CDR3 is 13 amino acids long. The V gene lost 9 bases and the J gene lost 2 bases, with 13 bases spanning the gap. Germline assignment: CDR1 MNHNY and CDR2 SVGAGI (reference sequence). The CDR3 DNA reads TGTGCCAGTCTGAACAGGGTCAACACTGAAGCTTTCTTT. Protein: CASLNRVNTEAFF.

The V and J genes are TRBV5-1 and TRBJ1-1; D possibly corresponds to TRBD1 (5 bases). Looked up from germline, CDR1 is SGHRS and CDR2 is YFSETQ. The CDR3 totals 16 residues. The germline V and J ends were trimmed by 0 bases and 3 bases, with 15 bases remaining between them. CDR3 in DNA: TGCGCCAGCAGCTTGGACAGTCCGGGAGGGGACACTGAAGCTTTCTTT. Protein sequence: CASSLDSPGGDTEAFF.